Sequencing of this TCR beta chain was carried out in a study of a mutant IDH1 vaccine in newly diagnosed glioma. The overall study: The initiation of vaccination occurred 4-6 weeks after radiotherapy alone, or with temozolomide cycles.

Concerning this clone: What it binds is unknown.

Germline V lookup: CDR1 ENHRY, CDR2 SYGVKD. The CDR3 consists of 14 residues. The J segment lost 0 bases and the V segment lost 9 bases, leaving 7 bases of the junction unmatched. The protocol was immunoSEQ multiplex PCR, while the TCRdb copy is restricted to in-frame clones and leaves out a portion. The data contain about 48,000 clones, around four fifths of them singletons. Specified time point: week 35, safety follow-up. Every vaccination contained 300 ug of the mutant IDH1 20-mer peptide and was paired with topical imiquimod. The TCR originated in a middle-aged man with glioma. The chain combines TRBV10-3 with TRBJ2-5, with 7 bases that match TRBD1. The sample consisted of PBMCs, taken from a glioma patient whose treatment included an IDH1 peptide vaccine. This chain's CDR3 is CAIGTEKYQETQYF. The CDR3 bases are TGTGCCATTGGGACAGAAAAGTACCAAGAGACCCAGTACTTC.